The 25 T cell receptor beta chains listed next were all sequenced from one sample in a study of CD8+ T cells in alopecia areata. RNA extraction and reverse transcription yielded cDNA as sequencing template. Measured with immunoSEQ multiplex PCR; TCRdb has only the in-frame clones, and not every one. The sample has fewer than 25,000 clones, around 60% seen once. This sample's treatment: oral pan-JAK inhibitor, 5-10 mg twice daily. The investigators collected lesional scalp punch biopsies and peripheral blood from alopecia areata patients. The input for sequencing was skin, taken at week 4, from a patient treated with tofacitinib. These receptors all come from a human donor with alopecia areata.

The chain couples TRBV4-3 to TRBJ2-4; 11 bases are a match to TRBD2. The J segment lost 1 base and the V segment lost 0 bases, leaving 5 bases of the junction unmatched. CDR1 LGHNA and CDR2 YSLEER come from the germline V gene. CDR3 size: 18 residues. Here the CDR3 reads CASSQDEWTSGAKNIQYF. The CDR3 nucleotides read TGCGCCAGCAGCCAAGATGAGTGGACTAGCGGGGCCAAAAACATTCAGTACTTC.

The CDR3 region has the DNA TGTGCCAGCAGCCAAGCCTCCGGGGAACTGTTTTTT. The encoded protein is CASSQASGELFF. The rearrangement uses TRBV6-6 and TRBJ1-4; D gene unclear. V lost 6 bases to trimming and J lost 12 bases, with 14 bases between them. The CDR3 is 12 residues long. CDR1 and CDR2 (germline): MNHNY, SVGAGI (reference sequence).

In its sample, this clone was seen once. J is TRBJ2-1 and V is TRBV4-1; the match to TRBD2 covers 7 bases. The ends lost 2 bases at V and 3 bases at J; junction bases unmatched: 4. The CDR3 has 15 residues. The germline V gene encodes CDR1 MGHRA and CDR2 YSYEKL. CDR3 protein: CASSQLLADYNEQFF. In DNA form, the CDR3 reads TGCGCCAGCAGCCAACTTCTAGCGGACTACAATGAGCAGTTCTTC.

This clone was counted between two and nine times. The chain combines TRBV9 with TRBJ2-5, with 7 bases lining up with TRBD2. CDR1 is SGDLS, CDR2 YYNGEE, per germline. The CDR3 spans 14 residues. The V and J ends lost 3 bases and 3 bases, in that order; junction bases with no gene match: 5. In nucleotides, the CDR3 is TGTGCCAGCAGCGCCGGGACTATTAAAGAGACCCAGTACTTC. It encodes CASSAGTIKETQYF.

A few counts support this clone. The chain has TRBV11-2 and TRBJ1-1; perhaps TRBD1 as D (5 bases). The CDR3 runs to 17 residues. The germline V gene encodes CDR1 SGHAT and CDR2 FQNNGV. V dropped 3 bases and J dropped 0 bases, with 17 bases sitting between them. CDR3 amino acids: CASSLIGFGAMNTEAFF. CDR3 in DNA: TGTGCCAGCAGCTTGATCGGGTTTGGGGCCATGAACACTGAAGCTTTCTTT.

This clone was detected a few times. The V gene is TRBV7-3, the J gene TRBJ2-2; D might be TRBD1 (5 bases). V was shortened by 10 bases and J by 9 bases, with 21 bases between the two germline ends. The CDR3 spans 14 residues. Germline CDR1 SGHTA, CDR2 FQGTGA. The CDR3 is CATSSVPQGRELFF. In nucleotides, the CDR3 is TGTGCCACCTCTTCGGTACCGCAGGGTCGGGAGCTGTTTTTT.

The rearrangement uses TRBV19 and TRBJ2-6; D call uncertain. Per the germline V gene, CDR1 is LNHDA and CDR2 is SQIVND (reference sequence). CDR3 length equals 16 residues. V lost 5 bases and J 0 bases, leaving 11 bases between the germline ends. DNA for the CDR3: TGTGCCAGTAGTCAGCAGATGGGCTCTGGGGCCAACGTCCTGACTTTC. It specifies CASSQQMGSGANVLTF.

The CDR3 DNA is TGCGCCAGGGTGGGCGGGGTTCCCCCTCCCTGTAACTATGGCTACACCTTC. Residues: CARVGGVPPPCNYGYTF. The V and J genes are TRBV5-1 and TRBJ1-2, with D unclear. CDR1 is SGHRS and CDR2 is YFSETQ in the germline V gene. V was shortened by 8 bases and J by 1 base, with 24 bases between the two germline ends. This CDR3 has 17 amino acids.

This chain joins TRBV29-1 and TRBJ2-3, with D unclear. There are 10 residues in the CDR3. Germline loops: CDR1 SQVTM, CDR2 ANQGSEA. CDR3: CTGGTDTQYF. DNA for the CDR3: TGCACCGGCGGTACAGATACGCAGTATTTT.

The chain is built from TRBV4-2 and TRBJ2-1, with 8 bases lining up with TRBD2. This CDR3 is 16 amino acids long. CDR1 is LGHNA, CDR2 YNFKEQ, per germline. V lost 3 bases and J lost 5; bases outside the gene matches: 9. CDR3 coding DNA: TGTGCCAGCAGCCAGGTTGGCGGGGGGATAAACAATGAGCAGTTCTTC. This translates into CASSQVGGGINNEQFF.

The chain uses TRBV2 and TRBJ2-3, with TRBD2 as a possible D gene (6 bases). Looked up from germline, CDR1 is SNHLY and CDR2 is FYNNEI. Trimming pared 8 bases from V and 6 bases from J, leaving 18 bases between. This CDR3 region has 14 residues. The CDR3 DNA sequence: TGTGCCAGCTGCCCGGGCCCGGGGAGGGATACGCAGTATTTT. Protein: CASCPGPGRDTQYF. The whole variable domain, filled in from reference TRBV2 and TRBJ2-3, reads EPEVTQTPSHQVTQMGQEVILRCVPISNHLYFYWYRQILGQKVEFLVSFYNNEISEKSEIFDDQFSVERPDGSNFTLKIRSTKLEDSAMYFCASCPGPGRDTQYFGPGTRLTVL.

This chain links TRBV5-6 with TRBJ1-5, with 7 bases aligning to TRBD1. CDR1 is SGHDT and CDR2 is YYEEEE in the germline V gene. This CDR3 region has 14 residues. The J segment lost 3 bases and the V segment lost 4 bases, leaving 4 bases of the junction unmatched. In DNA form, the CDR3 reads TGTGCCAGCAGCCTCACAGGGGTCAATCAGCCCCAGCATTTT. It translates to CASSLTGVNQPQHF.

This clone appeared a few times. For the CDR3, the DNA is TGTGCCAGCAGCCAGGCGGGGTTTTCCTACGAGCAGTACTTC. Protein: CASSQAGFSYEQYF. The rearrangement uses TRBV7-9 and TRBJ2-7; possibly TRBD2 for D (6 bases). V gave up 5 bases and J gave up 1 base, with 12 bases separating them. The germline V gene has CDR1 SEHNR and CDR2 FQNEAQ (reference sequence). The CDR3 has 14 residues.

The table lists this clone with a few counts. The chain uses TRBV6-6 and TRBJ1-5, with D perhaps matching TRBD1 (5 bases). The CDR3 runs to 16 residues. Germline CDR1 reads MNHNY; CDR2 reads SVGAGI (reference sequence). Trimming stripped 7 bases from V and 0 bases from J, with 16 bases between. The CDR3 DNA reads as TGTGCCAGCAAGGCGACAGAGAGATATAGCAATCAGCCCCAGCATTTT. Its protein product is CASKATERYSNQPQHF.

Sample share makes this clone medium-sized. This rearrangement joins TRBV7-2 to TRBJ2-5, with D hard to call. V was cut by 2 bases and J by 5 bases, with 12 bases left in between. This CDR3 is 14 amino acids long. Germline CDR1 reads SGHTA; CDR2 reads FQGNSA. Here the CDR3 DNA reads TGTGCCAGCAGCTTACAAGCGAATCGGGAGACCCAGTACTTC. Protein sequence: CASSLQANRETQYF.

The chain links TRBV2 to TRBJ1-5; perhaps TRBD1 as D (5 bases). CDR1 and CDR2 from the germline V gene are SNHLY and FYNNEI. The CDR3 totals 15 residues. V shed 8 bases and J shed 6 bases, with 20 bases lying between them. The CDR3 reads CASAFPGQGGQPQHF. CDR3 in DNA: TGTGCCAGCGCATTTCCGGGGCAGGGAGGTCAGCCCCAGCATTTT.

The rearrangement uses TRBV7-2 and TRBJ1-3; D is uncertain. CDR3 size: 17 residues. Germline V gene sequence: CDR1 SGHTA, CDR2 FQGNSA. With 3 bases removed from V and 2 bases from J, the gap between germline ends came to 17 bases. For the CDR3, the DNA is TGTGCCAGCAGCTTGGACGGGGTTACGCGACCTGGAAACACCATATATTTT. It specifies CASSLDGVTRPGNTIYF.

V usage is TRBV4-1 and J usage is TRBJ2-2; 13 bases align to TRBD2. Trimming cost V 4 bases and J 5 bases; bases outside gene matches: 4. Germline V gene lookup returns CDR1 MGHRA and CDR2 YSYEKL. The CDR3 is made up of 16 amino acids. CDR3 sequence (DNA): TGCGCCAGCAGCCTGACTAGCGGGGGGAGGACCGGGGAGCTGTTTTTT. Translating it yields CASSLTSGGRTGELFF.

The chain joins TRBV7-9 to TRBJ1-1, with D unresolved. With 5 bases removed from V and 0 bases from J, the gap between germline ends came to 4 bases. Germline V lookup: CDR1 SEHNR, CDR2 FQNEAQ (reference sequence). The CDR3 covers 12 residues. This CDR3 reads CASSRVNTEAFF. The CDR3 DNA follows: TGTGCCAGCAGCCGGGTGAACACTGAAGCTTTCTTT.

Comment on this clone: A read error may be the cause here, since a much bigger clone is one base away. The same CDR3 can be traced to other DNA sequences in this sample. The chain employs TRBV29-1 and TRBJ2-5; 11 positions agree with TRBD2. The CDR3 spans 14 residues. Per germline, CDR1 SQVTM and CDR2 ANQGSEA. CDR3 nucleotides: TGCAGTGTTGCGCCTAGCGGGGGGCGCGAGACCCAGTACTTC. It specifies CSVAPSGGRETQYF.

This clone is classed as medium-sized (0.01 to 0.1%). The chain carries TRBV7-2 and TRBJ2-7; 10 bases agree with TRBD1. V trimming: 6 bases; J trimming: 2 bases; junction bases outside the gene matches: 4. CDR1 SGHTA and CDR2 FQGNSA come from the germline V gene. This CDR3 has 14 amino acids. The CDR3 nucleotides are TGTGCCAGCAGGTCCGGGACAGGGGCCTACGAGCAGTACTTC. Translating gives CASRSGTGAYEQYF.

The chain employs TRBV4-1 and TRBJ2-1; TRBD2 matches at 9 bases. J was trimmed by 0 bases and V by 1 base; bases with no gene match: 7. Germline V gives CDR1 MGHRA, CDR2 YSYEKL. The CDR3 is 18 amino acids. The CDR3 here is CASSQVLAGSSSYNEQFF. CDR3 sequence (DNA): TGCGCCAGCAGCCAAGTTCTAGCGGGGTCAAGCTCCTACAATGAGCAGTTCTTC.

V is TRBV2 and J is TRBJ1-3, with D tentatively TRBD1 (5 bases). CDR1 and CDR2 from the germline V gene are SNHLY and FYNNEI. The V gene lost 6 bases and the J gene lost 1 base, with 10 bases spanning the gap. This CDR3 is built from 14 residues. The CDR3 DNA is TGTGCCAGCAGGTTGGGGGAGTCTGGAAACACCATATATTTT. This codes for CASRLGESGNTIYF.

The rearrangement joins TRBV9 to TRBJ1-1; possible D gene TRBD1, 5 bases. V shed 4 bases and J shed 11 bases, with 21 bases lying between them. CDR1 is SGDLS, CDR2 YYNGEE, per germline. This CDR3 contains 14 residues. CDR3 nucleotides: TGTGCCAGCAGCACCCACCGGGCCCTGGAGGGGGCTTTCTTT. Translation: CASSTHRALEGAFF.

The CDR3 DNA sequence: TGCGCCAGCAGCTTGGGGGACCGACAAAATGAAAAACTGTTTTTT. Amino acids: CASSLGDRQNEKLFF. The rearrangement links TRBV5-1 to TRBJ1-4, with D tentatively TRBD1 (5 bases). Germline values: CDR1 SGHRS, CDR2 YFSETQ. Trimming removed 0 bases from V and 5 bases from J, with 11 bases in between. The length of the CDR3 is 15 residues.